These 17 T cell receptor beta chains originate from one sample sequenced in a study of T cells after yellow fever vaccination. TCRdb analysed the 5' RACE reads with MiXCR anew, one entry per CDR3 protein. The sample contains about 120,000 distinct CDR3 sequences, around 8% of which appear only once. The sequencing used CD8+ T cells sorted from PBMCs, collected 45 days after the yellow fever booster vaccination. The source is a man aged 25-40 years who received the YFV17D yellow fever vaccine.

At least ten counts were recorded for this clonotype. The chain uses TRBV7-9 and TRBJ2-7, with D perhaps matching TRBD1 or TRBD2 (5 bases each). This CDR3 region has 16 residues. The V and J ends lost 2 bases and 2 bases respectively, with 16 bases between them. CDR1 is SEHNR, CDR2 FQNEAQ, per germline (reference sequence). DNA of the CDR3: TGTGCCAGCAGCTTAATAACGGGGCTCGTCGCCTACGAGCAGTACTTC. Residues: CASSLITGLVAYEQYF.

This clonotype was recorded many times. The chain's CDR3 is CASSPRTVYNEQFF. CDR3 sequence (DNA): TGTGCCAGCAGCCCGCGGACAGTCTACAATGAGCAGTTCTTC. The J gene is TRBJ2-1, the V gene TRBV28; TRBD1 might be the D (6 bases). The ends were cut back, 6 bases at V and 3 bases at J, with 12 bases in the middle. Germline V gene sequence: CDR1 MDHEN, CDR2 SYDVKM. This CDR3 is 14 amino acids long.

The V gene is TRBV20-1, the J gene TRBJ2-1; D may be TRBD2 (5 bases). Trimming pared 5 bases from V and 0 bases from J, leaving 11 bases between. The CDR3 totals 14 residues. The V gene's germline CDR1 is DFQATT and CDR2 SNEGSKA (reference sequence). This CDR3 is CSAWRASSYNEQFF. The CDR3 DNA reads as TGCAGTGCTTGGCGGGCGAGCTCCTACAATGAGCAGTTCTTC.

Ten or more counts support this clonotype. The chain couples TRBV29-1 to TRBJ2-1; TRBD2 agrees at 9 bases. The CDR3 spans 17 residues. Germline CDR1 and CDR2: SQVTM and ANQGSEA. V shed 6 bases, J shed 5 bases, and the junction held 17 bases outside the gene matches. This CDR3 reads CSVIVIRKAGGDNEQFF. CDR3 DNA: TGCAGCGTGATTGTTATTCGGAAGGCGGGAGGGGACAATGAGCAGTTCTTC.

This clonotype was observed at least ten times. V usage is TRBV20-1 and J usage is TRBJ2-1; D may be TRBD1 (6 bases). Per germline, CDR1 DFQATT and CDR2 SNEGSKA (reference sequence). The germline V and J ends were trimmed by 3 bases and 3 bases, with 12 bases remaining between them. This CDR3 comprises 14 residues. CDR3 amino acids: CSARYQGNYNEQFF. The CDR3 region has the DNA TGCAGTGCTAGGTACCAGGGGAACTACAATGAGCAGTTCTTC.

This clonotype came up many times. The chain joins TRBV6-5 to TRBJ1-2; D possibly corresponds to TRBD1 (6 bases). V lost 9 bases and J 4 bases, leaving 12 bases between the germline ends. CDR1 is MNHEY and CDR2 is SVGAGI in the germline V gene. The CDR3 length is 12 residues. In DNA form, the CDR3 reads TGTGCCAGGTCGCAGGGGACCTATGGCTACACCTTC. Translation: CARSQGTYGYTF.

DNA of the CDR3: TGTGCCAGCAGCGTAGGTTTGCTAGGGAGCTATGGCTACACCTTC. It codes for CASSVGLLGSYGYTF. This chain joins TRBV9 and TRBJ1-2; no clear D gene. Germline-derived CDR1 and CDR2 are SGDLS and YYNGEE. The germline V and J ends were trimmed by 0 bases and 4 bases, with 13 bases remaining between them. The CDR3 totals 15 residues.

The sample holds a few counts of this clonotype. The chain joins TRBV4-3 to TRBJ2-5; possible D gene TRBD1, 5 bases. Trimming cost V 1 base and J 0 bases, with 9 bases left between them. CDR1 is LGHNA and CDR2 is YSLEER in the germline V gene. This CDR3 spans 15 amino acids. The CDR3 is CASSQVRGHQETQYF. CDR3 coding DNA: TGCGCCAGCAGCCAAGTTAGGGGCCACCAAGAGACCCAGTACTTC.

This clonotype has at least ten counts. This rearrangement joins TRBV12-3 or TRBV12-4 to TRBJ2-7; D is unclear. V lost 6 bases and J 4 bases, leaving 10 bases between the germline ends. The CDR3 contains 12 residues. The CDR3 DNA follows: TGTGCCAGCAGAAACCGACAATACGAGCAGTACTTC. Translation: CASRNRQYEQYF.

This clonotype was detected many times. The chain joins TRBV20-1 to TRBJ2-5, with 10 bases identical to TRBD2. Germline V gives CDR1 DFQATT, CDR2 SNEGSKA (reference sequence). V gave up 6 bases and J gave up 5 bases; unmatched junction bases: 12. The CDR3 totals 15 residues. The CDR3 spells CSAGTLEREGETQYF. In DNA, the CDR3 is TGCAGTGCCGGTACACTAGAGCGGGAGGGTGAGACCCAGTACTTC.

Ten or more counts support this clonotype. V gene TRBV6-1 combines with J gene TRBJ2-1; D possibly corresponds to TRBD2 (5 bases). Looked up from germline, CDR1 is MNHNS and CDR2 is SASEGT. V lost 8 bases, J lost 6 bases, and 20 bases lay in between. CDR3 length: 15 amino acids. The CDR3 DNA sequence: TGTGCCAGCGGGTCTCCGTTACTAGGCCGCAATGAGCAGTTCTTC. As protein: CASGSPLLGRNEQFF.

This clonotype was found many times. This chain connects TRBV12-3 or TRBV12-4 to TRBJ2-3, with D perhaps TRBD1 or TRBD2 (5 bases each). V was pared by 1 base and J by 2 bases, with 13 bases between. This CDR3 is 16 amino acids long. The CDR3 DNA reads TGTGCCAGCAGTTTAGTGGGGGTTGATTTCACAGATACGCAGTATTTT. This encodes CASSLVGVDFTDTQYF.

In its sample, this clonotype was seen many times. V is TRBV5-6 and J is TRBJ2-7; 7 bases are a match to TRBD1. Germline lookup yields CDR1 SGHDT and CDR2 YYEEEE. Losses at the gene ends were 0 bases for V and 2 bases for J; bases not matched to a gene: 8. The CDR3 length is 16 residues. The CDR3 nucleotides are TGTGCCAGCAGCTTGGTAGGCAGGGGGTCTGCCTACGAGCAGTACTTC. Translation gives CASSLVGRGSAYEQYF.

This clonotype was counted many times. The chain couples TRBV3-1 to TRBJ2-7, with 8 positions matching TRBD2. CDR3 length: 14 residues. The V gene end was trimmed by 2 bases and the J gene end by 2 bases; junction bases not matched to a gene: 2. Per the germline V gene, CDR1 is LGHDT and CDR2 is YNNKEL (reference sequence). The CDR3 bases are TGTGCCAGCAGCCAAAAACTAGCGGCCTACGAGCAGTACTTC. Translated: CASSQKLAAYEQYF.

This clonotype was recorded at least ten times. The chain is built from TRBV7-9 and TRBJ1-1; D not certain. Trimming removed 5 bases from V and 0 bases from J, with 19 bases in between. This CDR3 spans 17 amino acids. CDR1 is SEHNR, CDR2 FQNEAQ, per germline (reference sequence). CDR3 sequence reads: CASSPLWGPLVNTEAFF. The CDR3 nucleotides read TGTGCCAGCAGCCCCCTATGGGGTCCGTTGGTGAACACTGAAGCTTTCTTT.

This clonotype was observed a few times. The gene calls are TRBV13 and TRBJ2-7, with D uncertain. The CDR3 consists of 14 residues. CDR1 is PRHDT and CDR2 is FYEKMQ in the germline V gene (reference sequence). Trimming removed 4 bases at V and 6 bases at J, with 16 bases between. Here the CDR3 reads CASSSTRPQAEQYF. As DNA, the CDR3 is TGTGCCAGCAGCTCGACGAGGCCGCAGGCCGAGCAGTACTTC. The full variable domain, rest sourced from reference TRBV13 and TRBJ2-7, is AAGVIQSPRHLIKEKRETATLKCYPIPRHDTVYWYQQGPGQDPQFLISFYEKMQSDKGSIPDRFSAQQFSDYHSELNMSSLELGDSALYFCASSSTRPQAEQYFGPGTRLTVT.

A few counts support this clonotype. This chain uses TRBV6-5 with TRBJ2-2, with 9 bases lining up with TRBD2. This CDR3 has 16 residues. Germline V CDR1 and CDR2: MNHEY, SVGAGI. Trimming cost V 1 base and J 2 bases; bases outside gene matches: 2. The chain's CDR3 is CASSYYGTSNTGELFF. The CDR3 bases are TGTGCCAGCAGTTACTATGGGACTAGCAACACCGGGGAGCTGTTTTTT.